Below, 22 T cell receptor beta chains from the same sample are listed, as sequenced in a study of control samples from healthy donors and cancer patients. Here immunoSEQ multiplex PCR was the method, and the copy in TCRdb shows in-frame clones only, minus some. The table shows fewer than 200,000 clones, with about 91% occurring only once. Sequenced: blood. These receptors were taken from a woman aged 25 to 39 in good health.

This chain's CDR3 is CSVATGTGDQPQHF. In nucleotides, the CDR3 is TGCAGCGTTGCCACCGGGACAGGGGACCAGCCCCAGCATTTT. The chain employs TRBV29-1 and TRBJ1-5, with TRBD1 identical over 10 bases. Germline trimming cut 4 bases from V and 7 bases from J; bases unmatched to any gene: 7. This CDR3 contains 14 residues. Germline-derived CDR1 and CDR2 are SQVTM and ANQGSEA.

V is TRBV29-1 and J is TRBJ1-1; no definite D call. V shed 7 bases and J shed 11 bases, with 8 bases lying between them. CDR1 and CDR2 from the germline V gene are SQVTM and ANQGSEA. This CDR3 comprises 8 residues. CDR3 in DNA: TGCAGCGACCGCAGGGCTTTCTTT. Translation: CSDRRAFF.

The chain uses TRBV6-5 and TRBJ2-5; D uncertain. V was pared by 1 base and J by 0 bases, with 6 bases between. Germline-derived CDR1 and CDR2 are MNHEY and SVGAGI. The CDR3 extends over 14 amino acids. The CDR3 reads CASSYLGYQETQYF. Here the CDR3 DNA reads TGTGCCAGCAGTTACTTGGGTTACCAAGAGACCCAGTACTTC.

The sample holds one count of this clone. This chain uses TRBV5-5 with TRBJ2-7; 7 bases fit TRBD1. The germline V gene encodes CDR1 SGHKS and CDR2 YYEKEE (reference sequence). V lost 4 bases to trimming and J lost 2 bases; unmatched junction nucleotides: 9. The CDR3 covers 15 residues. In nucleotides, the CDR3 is TGTGCCAGCAGCCCCACAGGGGATAGGGCCTACGAGCAGTACTTC. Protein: CASSPTGDRAYEQYF. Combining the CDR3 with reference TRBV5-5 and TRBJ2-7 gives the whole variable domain DAGVTQSPTHLIKTRGQQVTLRCSPISGHKSVSWYQQVLGQGPQFIFQYYEKEERGRGNFPDRFSARQFPNYSSELNVNALLLGDSALYLCASSPTGDRAYEQYFGPGTRLTVT.

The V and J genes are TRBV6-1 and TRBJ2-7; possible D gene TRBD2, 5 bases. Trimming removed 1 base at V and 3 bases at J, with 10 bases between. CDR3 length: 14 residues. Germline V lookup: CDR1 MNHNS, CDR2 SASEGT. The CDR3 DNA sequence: TGTGCCAGCAGTGAAGTAACGGGGTTCTACGAGCAGTACGTC. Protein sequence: CASSEVTGFYEQYV.

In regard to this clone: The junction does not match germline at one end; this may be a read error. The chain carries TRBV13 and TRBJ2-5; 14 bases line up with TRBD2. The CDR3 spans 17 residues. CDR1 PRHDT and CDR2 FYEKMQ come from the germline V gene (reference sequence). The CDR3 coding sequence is TGTGCCAGCAGCTCCGCGACTAGCGGGAGGGCCCAAAAGACCCAGTACTTC. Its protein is CASSSATSGRAQKTQYF.

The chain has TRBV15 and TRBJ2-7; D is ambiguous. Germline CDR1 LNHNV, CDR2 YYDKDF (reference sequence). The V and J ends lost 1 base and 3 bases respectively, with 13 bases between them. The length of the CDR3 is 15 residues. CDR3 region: CATSRGPDHFYEQYF. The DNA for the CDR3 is TGTGCCACCAGCAGAGGCCCAGATCACTTCTACGAGCAGTACTTC.

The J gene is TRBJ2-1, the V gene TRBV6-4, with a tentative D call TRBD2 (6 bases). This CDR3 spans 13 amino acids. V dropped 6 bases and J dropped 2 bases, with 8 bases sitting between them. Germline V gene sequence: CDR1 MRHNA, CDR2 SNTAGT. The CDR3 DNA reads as TGTGCCAGCAGCACGGGAGCCTACAATGAGCAGTTCTTC. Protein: CASSTGAYNEQFF.

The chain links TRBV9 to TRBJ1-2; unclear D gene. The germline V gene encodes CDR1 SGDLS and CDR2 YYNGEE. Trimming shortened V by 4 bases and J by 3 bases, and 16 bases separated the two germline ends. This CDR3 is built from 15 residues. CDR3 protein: CASSPTWTAYYGYTF. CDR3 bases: TGTGCCAGCAGCCCGACATGGACCGCTTACTATGGCTACACCTTC. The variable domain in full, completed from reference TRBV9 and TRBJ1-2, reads DSGVTQTPKHLITATGQRVTLRCSPRSGDLSVYWYQQSLDQGLQFLIQYYNGEERAKGNILERFSAQQFPDLHSELNLSSLELGDSALYFCASSPTWTAYYGYTFGSGTRLTVV.

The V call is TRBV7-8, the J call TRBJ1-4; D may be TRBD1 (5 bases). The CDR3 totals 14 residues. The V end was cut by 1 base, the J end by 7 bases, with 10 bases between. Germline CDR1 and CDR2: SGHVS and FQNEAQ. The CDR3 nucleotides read TGTGCCAGCAGCTTAGAGTCCGGGGCTGAAAAACTGTTTTTT. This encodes CASSLESGAEKLFF.

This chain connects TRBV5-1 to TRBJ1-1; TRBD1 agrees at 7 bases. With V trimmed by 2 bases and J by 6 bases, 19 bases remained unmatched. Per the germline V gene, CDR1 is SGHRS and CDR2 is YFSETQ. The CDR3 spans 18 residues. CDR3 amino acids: CASSLGSHPDRAGAEAFF. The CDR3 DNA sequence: TGCGCCAGCAGCTTAGGTTCCCACCCCGACAGGGCAGGCGCTGAAGCTTTCTTT.

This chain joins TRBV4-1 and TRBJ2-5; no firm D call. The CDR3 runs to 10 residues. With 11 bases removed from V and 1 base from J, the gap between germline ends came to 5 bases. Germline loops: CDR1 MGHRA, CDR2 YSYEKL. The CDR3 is CAYSQETQYF. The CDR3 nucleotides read TGCGCCTATAGCCAAGAGACCCAGTACTTC.

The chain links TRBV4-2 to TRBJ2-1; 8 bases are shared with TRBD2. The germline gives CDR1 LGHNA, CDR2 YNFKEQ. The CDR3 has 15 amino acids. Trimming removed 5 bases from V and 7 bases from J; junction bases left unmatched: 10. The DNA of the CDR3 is TGTGCCAGCAGCTCGGGGACTAGTCGTCCAAATGAGCAGTTCTTC. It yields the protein CASSSGTSRPNEQFF.

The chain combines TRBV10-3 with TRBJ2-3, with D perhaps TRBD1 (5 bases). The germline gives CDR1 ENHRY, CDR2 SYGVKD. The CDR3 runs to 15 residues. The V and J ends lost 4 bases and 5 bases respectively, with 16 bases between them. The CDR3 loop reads CAISGNIGEGDTQYF. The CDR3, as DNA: TGTGCCATCAGTGGAAACATAGGGGAAGGAGATACGCAGTATTTT.

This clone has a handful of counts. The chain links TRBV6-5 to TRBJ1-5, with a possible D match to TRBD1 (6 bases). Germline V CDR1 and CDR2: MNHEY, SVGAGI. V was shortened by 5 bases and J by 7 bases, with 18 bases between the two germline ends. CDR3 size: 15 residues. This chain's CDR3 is CASSPLGGLGQPQHF. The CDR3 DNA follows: TGTGCCAGCAGTCCCCTGGGGGGCCTCGGCCAGCCCCAGCATTTT.

CDR3 region: CATSSGGGETQYF. The CDR3 nucleotides read TGTGCCACCAGCAGCGGGGGAGGAGAGACCCAGTACTTC. The J gene is TRBJ2-5, the V gene TRBV24-1, with 8 bases identical to TRBD2. The ends lost 7 bases at V and 4 bases at J; junction bases unmatched: 4. Per the germline V gene, CDR1 is KGHDR and CDR2 is SFDVKD. This CDR3 spans 13 amino acids.

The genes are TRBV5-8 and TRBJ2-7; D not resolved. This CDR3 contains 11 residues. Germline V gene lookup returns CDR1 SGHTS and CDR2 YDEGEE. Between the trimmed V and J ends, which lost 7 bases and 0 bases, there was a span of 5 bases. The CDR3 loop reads CASGNSYEQYF. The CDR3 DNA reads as TGTGCCAGCGGGAACTCCTACGAGCAGTACTTC.

The CDR3 nucleotides are TGTGCCACGGGGACCGGGACCGCACCCTACGAGCAGTACTTC. Its translation is CATGTGTAPYEQYF. The chain uses TRBV24-1 and TRBJ2-7; D may correspond to TRBD1 or TRBD2 (5 bases each). Trimming pared 10 bases from V and 2 bases from J, leaving 17 bases between. There are 14 residues in the CDR3. Germline V gene lookup returns CDR1 KGHDR and CDR2 SFDVKD.

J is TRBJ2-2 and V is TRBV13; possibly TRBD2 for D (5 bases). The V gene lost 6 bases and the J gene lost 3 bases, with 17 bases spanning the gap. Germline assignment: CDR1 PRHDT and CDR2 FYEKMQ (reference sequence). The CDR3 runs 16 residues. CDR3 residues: CASSRESRAYTGELFF. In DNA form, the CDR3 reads TGTGCCAGCAGTCGGGAATCAAGGGCTTACACCGGGGAGCTGTTTTTT.

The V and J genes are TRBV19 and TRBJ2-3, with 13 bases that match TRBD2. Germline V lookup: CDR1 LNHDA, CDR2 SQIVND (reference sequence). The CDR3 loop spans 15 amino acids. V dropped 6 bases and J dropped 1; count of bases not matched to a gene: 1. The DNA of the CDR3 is TGTGCCAGTAGAGGACTAGCGGGAGGCACAGATACGCAGTATTTT. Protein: CASRGLAGGTDTQYF.

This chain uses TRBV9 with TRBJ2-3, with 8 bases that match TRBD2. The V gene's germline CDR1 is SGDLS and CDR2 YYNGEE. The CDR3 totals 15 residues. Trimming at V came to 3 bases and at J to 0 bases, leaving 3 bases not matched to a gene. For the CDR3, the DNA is TGTGCCAGCAGCGGCCTAGCGGGTAGCACAGATACGCAGTATTTT. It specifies CASSGLAGSTDTQYF.

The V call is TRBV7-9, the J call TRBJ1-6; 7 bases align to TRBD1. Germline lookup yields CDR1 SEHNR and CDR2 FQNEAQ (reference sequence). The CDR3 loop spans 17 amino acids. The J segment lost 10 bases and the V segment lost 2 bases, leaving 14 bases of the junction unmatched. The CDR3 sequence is CASSLPSTGARFSPLHF. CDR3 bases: TGTGCCAGCAGCTTACCCTCCACAGGGGCGAGATTCTCACCCCTCCACTTT. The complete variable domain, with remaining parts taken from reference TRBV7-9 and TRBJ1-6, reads DTGVSQNPRHKITKRGQNVTFRCDPISEHNRLYWYRQTLGQGPEFLTYFQNEAQLEKSRLLSDRFSAERPKGSFSTLEIQRTEQGDSAMYLCASSLPSTGARFSPLHFGNGTRLTVT.